A single sample gave rise to the 28 T cell receptor beta chains below, sequenced in a study of blood T cell repertoires in COVID-19. TCRdb keeps only in-frame clones here, not all; method: immunoSEQ multiplex PCR. The sample shows more than 150,000 clones, roughly 79% of them seen only once. Sequenced input: peripheral blood. The receptor set was obtained from a woman older than 75 with COVID-19, enrolled during active disease.

The chain joins TRBV5-6 to TRBJ1-1; possible D gene TRBD1, 5 bases. Per the germline V gene, CDR1 is SGHDT and CDR2 is YYEEEE. Trimming shortened V by 1 base and J by 0 bases, and 7 bases separated the two germline ends. CDR3 length equals 14 residues. DNA for the CDR3: TGTGCCAGCAGCTTGACAGGCATGAACACTGAAGCTTTCTTT. It codes for CASSLTGMNTEAFF.

The chain couples TRBV19 to TRBJ1-5; D uncertain. Germline loops: CDR1 LNHDA, CDR2 SQIVND (reference sequence). V was trimmed by 3 bases and J by 6 bases, leaving 12 bases between them. The CDR3 length is 14 residues. The CDR3 loop reads CASSIYEESQPQHF. The CDR3 nucleotides read TGTGCCAGTAGTATCTATGAGGAAAGTCAGCCCCAGCATTTT. The full variable domain, rest sourced from reference TRBV19 and TRBJ1-5, is DGGITQSPKYLFRKEGQNVTLSCEQNLNHDAMYWYRQDPGQGLRLIYYSQIVNDFQKGDIAEGYSVSREKKESFPLTVTSAQKNPTAFYLCASSIYEESQPQHFGDGTRLSIL.

The genes are TRBV11-3 and TRBJ2-1, with 11 bases fitting TRBD2. Germline CDR1 reads SGHNT; CDR2 reads YENEEA. V lost 4 bases, J lost 3 bases, and 8 bases stayed unmatched. This CDR3 has 17 residues. The CDR3 reads CASSSPISGGDYNEQFF. CDR3 DNA sequence: TGTGCCAGCAGCTCCCCGATTAGCGGGGGGGACTACAATGAGCAGTTCTTC.

This chain joins TRBV3-1 (or the pseudogene TRBV3-2) and TRBJ1-3; unclear D gene. The V end lost 4 bases, the J end lost 6 bases, and 13 bases lay between the germline ends. In germline, CDR1 is LGHDT, CDR2 YNNKEL (reference sequence). This CDR3 has 14 residues. The CDR3 sequence: CASSPVASSNTIYF. The CDR3, as DNA: TGTGCCAGCAGCCCCGTCGCGTCGTCAAACACCATATATTTT.

The V and J genes are TRBV4-1 and TRBJ2-7, with TRBD1 matching over 9 bases. Germline assignment: CDR1 MGHRA and CDR2 YSYEKL. Unmatched junction bases numbered 6, after V lost 1 base and J lost 2 bases. There are 16 residues in the CDR3. CDR3 amino acids: CASSQARTGAAYEQYF. As DNA, the CDR3 is TGCGCCAGCAGCCAAGCGAGGACAGGGGCGGCCTACGAGCAGTACTTC.

This chain joins TRBV6-5 and TRBJ1-2; 8 bases fit TRBD1. The germline V gene has CDR1 MNHEY and CDR2 SVGAGI. The V and J ends lost 0 bases and 8 bases, in that order; junction bases with no gene match: 11. The CDR3 runs 16 residues. CDR3 sequence (DNA): TGTGCCAGCAGTTACTCTCAGGGGGCGTTTAGAGGAGGCTACACCTTC. Its translation: CASSYSQGAFRGGYTF.

Only a few counts were recorded for this clone. The chain couples TRBV7-3 to TRBJ2-6; tentatively, D is TRBD1 (5 bases). V was cut by 4 bases and J by 3 bases, with 10 bases left in between. Germline V gene data show CDR1 as SGHTA and CDR2 as FQGTGA. The CDR3 spans 15 residues. CDR3 loop: CASSSQGFGANVLTF. The CDR3 nucleotides read TGTGCCAGCAGCTCTCAGGGATTTGGGGCCAACGTCCTGACTTTC.

This clone was picked up many times. The chain has TRBV12-3 or TRBV12-4 and TRBJ2-7; no definite D call. The V end lost 5 bases, the J end lost 2 bases, and 4 bases lay between the germline ends. The CDR3 runs 11 residues. The CDR3 nucleotides read TGTGCCAGCAGTCTAACCTACGAGCAGTACTTC. Its protein is CASSLTYEQYF.

V usage is TRBV28 and J usage is TRBJ1-1; D unresolved. Germline loops: CDR1 MDHEN, CDR2 SYDVKM. Trimming removed 3 bases from V and 6 bases from J, with 8 bases in between. The CDR3 loop spans 12 amino acids. The CDR3 region has the DNA TGTGCCAGCAGTTTCTGGGGAGCTGAAGCTTTCTTT. Its protein product is CASSFWGAEAFF.

The V gene is TRBV18, the J gene TRBJ1-6; a possible D gene is TRBD1 (6 bases). The length of the CDR3 is 15 residues. V lost 1 base and J lost 7, with 11 bases in between. Germline CDR1 and CDR2: KGHSH and LQKENI. The CDR3 here is CASSPLHRANSPLHF. The CDR3 DNA is TGTGCCAGCTCACCACTGCACAGGGCGAATTCACCCCTCCACTTT.

This chain joins TRBV10-3 and TRBJ2-3, with D unclear. Germline loops: CDR1 ENHRY, CDR2 SYGVKD. CDR3 length: 15 residues. The ends were cut back, 3 bases at V and 2 bases at J, with 12 bases in the middle. The CDR3 region is CAISEIGGYTDTQYF. The CDR3 nucleotides are TGTGCCATCAGTGAAATCGGCGGCTACACAGATACGCAGTATTTT.

The V and J genes are TRBV6-5 and TRBJ1-3; D unresolved. Germline CDR1 is MNHEY and CDR2 is SVGAGI. CDR3 length equals 12 residues. The germline V and J ends were trimmed by 8 bases and 0 bases, with 5 bases remaining between them. The CDR3 region is CASHSSGNTIYF. CDR3 bases: TGTGCCAGCCACAGCTCTGGAAACACCATATATTTT.

The V gene is TRBV19, the J gene TRBJ1-2; D call uncertain. This CDR3 has 15 residues. V was trimmed by 6 bases and J by 1 base, leaving 15 bases between them. The germline V gene has CDR1 LNHDA and CDR2 SQIVND (reference sequence). CDR3 loop: CASSRYPGYNYGYTF. The CDR3 nucleotides read TGTGCCAGTAGCCGATACCCAGGTTATAACTATGGCTACACCTTC. Variable domain in full (rest from reference TRBV19 and TRBJ1-2): DGGITQSPKYLFRKEGQNVTLSCEQNLNHDAMYWYRQDPGQGLRLIYYSQIVNDFQKGDIAEGYSVSREKKESFPLTVTSAQKNPTAFYLCASSRYPGYNYGYTFGSGTRLTVV.

This chain joins TRBV28 and TRBJ2-2, with a possible D match to TRBD1 (5 bases). This CDR3 has 14 amino acids. Germline values: CDR1 MDHEN, CDR2 SYDVKM. V lost 4 bases and J 14 bases, leaving 20 bases between the germline ends. The CDR3 DNA sequence: TGTGCCAGCAGTTACCCCCCCCAGGACACCCTACTGTTTTTT. Amino acids: CASSYPPQDTLLFF. The full variable domain, in which reference TRBV28 and TRBJ2-2 provide the parts outside the CDR3, is DVKVTQSSRYLVKRTGEKVFLECVQDMDHENMFWYRQDPGLGLRLIYFSYDVKMKEKGDIPEGYSVSREKKERFSLILESASTNQTSMYLCASSYPPQDTLLFFGEGSRLTVL.

This clone was found a few times. The J gene is TRBJ1-2, the V gene TRBV10-2, with 11 bases aligning to TRBD1. There are 16 residues in the CDR3. V trimming: 2 bases; J trimming: 3 bases; junction bases outside the gene matches: 5. Germline assignment: CDR1 WSHSY and CDR2 SAAADI. The CDR3 reads CASSELGQGAYYGYTF. The CDR3, as DNA: TGCGCCAGCAGTGAGCTAGGACAGGGGGCGTACTATGGCTACACCTTC.

The chain employs TRBV7-8 and TRBJ2-5, with a weak D call TRBD1 (6 bases). V lost 5 bases to trimming and J lost 5 bases, with 21 bases between them. This CDR3 has 16 residues. From germline, CDR1 is SGHVS and CDR2 FQNEAQ. CDR3 nucleotide sequence: TGTGCCAGCAGCCGACCTCTTGAACAGGGCCCGGAGACCCAGTACTTC. As protein: CASSRPLEQGPETQYF.

The rearrangement uses TRBV6-6 and TRBJ1-2, with 9 bases fitting TRBD1. V lost 1 base, J lost 8 bases, and 8 bases stayed unmatched. The CDR3 sequence is 15 residues long. CDR1 and CDR2 (germline): MNHNY, SVGAGI (reference sequence). CDR3 DNA sequence: TGTGCCAGCAGTTACTTGGGACAGGGAGATGGAGGCTACACCTTC. It yields the protein CASSYLGQGDGGYTF.

The chain has TRBV7-8 and TRBJ1-3; weak D call: TRBD1 (5 bases). This CDR3 contains 15 residues. The V gene lost 5 bases and the J gene lost 2 bases, with 13 bases spanning the gap. Per germline, CDR1 SGHVS and CDR2 FQNEAQ. CDR3 sequence reads: CASSLSRVPGNTIYF. CDR3 sequence (DNA): TGTGCCAGCAGCCTCAGCAGGGTTCCTGGAAACACCATATATTTT. Based on the CDR3 plus reference TRBV7-8 and TRBJ1-3, the full variable domain is GAGVSQSPRYKVAKRGQDVALRCDPISGHVSLFWYQQALGQGPEFLTYFQNEAQLDKSGLPSDRFFAERPEGSVSTLKIQRTQQEDSAVYLCASSLSRVPGNTIYFGEGSWLTVV.

The sample holds one count of this clone. The gene calls are TRBV19 and TRBJ1-1; D remains unclear. The ends were cut back, 4 bases at V and 1 base at J, with 7 bases in the middle. The germline gives CDR1 LNHDA, CDR2 SQIVND (reference sequence). The CDR3 totals 13 residues. In nucleotides, the CDR3 is TGTGCCAGTAGTACGGGGTCGAACACTGAAGCTTTCTTT. Translating gives CASSTGSNTEAFF.

V and J are TRBV5-6 and TRBJ2-7; D may be TRBD2 (5 bases). Germline V gene sequence: CDR1 SGHDT, CDR2 YYEEEE. This CDR3 comprises 13 residues. V was pared by 2 bases and J by 2 bases, with 8 bases between. The chain's CDR3 is CASSLASTYEQYF. For the CDR3, the DNA is TGTGCCAGCAGCTTAGCTAGCACCTACGAGCAGTACTTC.

The rearrangement joins TRBV7-8 to TRBJ1-1; possibly TRBD1 for D (6 bases). The length of the CDR3 is 14 residues. V lost 5 bases and J lost 0, with 10 bases in between. CDR1 SGHVS and CDR2 FQNEAQ come from the germline V gene. This CDR3 reads CASSRGGMNTEAFF. In DNA, the CDR3 is TGTGCCAGCAGCAGGGGGGGGATGAACACTGAAGCTTTCTTT.

The V and J genes are TRBV9 and TRBJ1-2, with a tentative D call TRBD1 (5 bases). Trimming cost V 4 bases and J 8 bases, with 9 bases left between them. CDR3 size: 11 residues. Germline lookup yields CDR1 SGDLS and CDR2 YYNGEE. The CDR3 here is CASSRGGGYTF. DNA for the CDR3: TGTGCCAGCAGCAGGGGAGGAGGCTACACCTTC.

The chain couples TRBV7-8 to TRBJ2-3; a weak D match, TRBD1 (5 bases). Trimming shortened V by 0 bases and J by 3 bases, and 16 bases separated the two germline ends. Per germline, CDR1 SGHVS and CDR2 FQNEAQ. This CDR3 has 17 amino acids. The CDR3 DNA reads TGTGCCAGCAGCTTAGCATCCGGTGACAGAAGGACAGATACGCAGTATTTT. It encodes CASSLASGDRRTDTQYF.

There are a few counts of this clone. The chain uses TRBV18 and TRBJ1-1, with D perhaps matching TRBD1 (6 bases). CDR1 is KGHSH, CDR2 LQKENI, per germline. Trimming took 3 bases from V and 3 from J, leaving 14 bases between them. The CDR3 totals 15 residues. Written as DNA, the CDR3 is TGTGCCAGCTCACCCTCTTGGGGGGGGCACACTGAAGCTTTCTTT. Encoded protein: CASSPSWGGHTEAFF.

The chain uses TRBV2 and TRBJ1-2; TRBD1 matches at 7 bases. The CDR3 length is 13 residues. Trimming took 6 bases from V and 4 from J; bases not matched to a gene: 5. Germline CDR1 and CDR2: SNHLY and FYNNEI. This CDR3 is CASRETGTYGYTF. CDR3 sequence (DNA): TGTGCCAGCAGAGAGACAGGGACCTATGGCTACACCTTC.

CDR3 residues: CASSYSSGTAYEQYF. The CDR3 DNA reads as TGTGCCAGCAGTTACTCCTCCGGGACAGCCTACGAGCAGTACTTC. This chain joins TRBV6-6 and TRBJ2-7; TRBD1 aligns across 7 bases. CDR1 is MNHNY and CDR2 is SVGAGI in the germline V gene (reference sequence). This CDR3 has 15 amino acids. Unmatched junction bases numbered 4, after V lost 0 bases and J lost 2 bases.

The V call is TRBV29-1, the J call TRBJ2-1, with 12 bases matching TRBD1. Germline values: CDR1 SQVTM, CDR2 ANQGSEA. The length of the CDR3 is 14 residues. The J segment lost 8 bases and the V segment lost 7 bases, leaving 9 bases of the junction unmatched. Here the CDR3 DNA reads TGCAGCGCCCTAGGGGGACAGGGGGCAGATGAGCAGTTCTTC. Its protein product is CSALGGQGADEQFF.

This chain connects TRBV7-9 to TRBJ2-1; possible D gene TRBD2, 7 bases. Per germline, CDR1 SEHNR and CDR2 FQNEAQ (reference sequence). Trimming stripped 5 bases from V and 5 bases from J, with 16 bases between. This CDR3 contains 15 residues. CDR3 nucleotide sequence: TGTGCCAGCAGCCGGACGGGGGGCCGGAACAATGAGCAGTTCTTC. This translates into CASSRTGGRNNEQFF.